These 30 T cell receptor beta chains originate from one sample sequenced in a study of esophageal squamous cell carcinoma under preoperative chemotherapy. TCRdb recomputed calls from the PCR reads with MiXCR, one row per CDR3 protein. The profile shows 34,000 or so distinct CDR3 sequences, approximately 51% of them singletons. The time point is: after preoperative PTX-NDP chemotherapy. This sample was obtained from a patient given preoperative chemotherapy. The receptors shown here come from a human donor with esophageal squamous cell carcinoma. The donor label of this sample is uncertain.

This clonotype was counted a few times. This chain connects TRBV7-6 to TRBJ2-5; 8 nucleotides match TRBD2. The DNA matches TRBJ2-3 better at its end, which makes the J call doubtful. The CDR3 loop spans 14 amino acids. Germline loops: CDR1 SGHVS, CDR2 FNYEAQ. The CDR3 sequence: CASSAGGDKETQYF. The CDR3 DNA reads as TGTGCCAGCAGCGCGGGGGGTGACAAAGAGACCCAGTATTTT.

This clonotype was recorded many times. The rearrangement joins TRBV10-3 to TRBJ2-6; 7 bases align to TRBD2. J gave up 2 bases and V 0 bases, and 4 bases lay outside the gene matches. Germline V gene lookup returns CDR1 ENHRY and CDR2 SYGVKD. The CDR3 consists of 17 residues. CDR3 protein: CAISESTTSAGANVLTF. CDR3 nucleotides: TGTGCCATCAGTGAGTCGACAACTAGCGCTGGGGCCAACGTCCTGACTTTC.

CDR3 in DNA: TGTGCCAGCAGCGCACAGGGAAAGGCTGGAAACACCATATATTTT. Translated: CASSAQGKAGNTIYF. The chain uses TRBV6-1 and TRBJ1-3; the D gene is possibly TRBD1 (6 bases). Germline CDR1 and CDR2: MNHNS and SASEGT. The CDR3 contains 15 residues. Trimming took 6 bases from V and 2 from J, leaving 14 bases between them.

V and J are TRBV7-2 and TRBJ2-2; 11 bases agree with TRBD2. The CDR3 is 17 amino acids. The V and J ends lost 7 bases and 6 bases, in that order; junction bases with no gene match: 13. Looked up from germline, CDR1 is SGHTA and CDR2 is FQGNSA. CDR3 nucleotides: TGTGCCAGCACCATGAGGGGTAGCGGGAGGGTGGCCGGGGAGCTGTTTTTT. Protein: CASTMRGSGRVAGELFF.

Concerning this clonotype: The junction shows a germline mismatch at one end, possibly a read error. The chain joins TRBV7-8 to TRBJ2-2; 9 positions match TRBD1. The CDR3 sequence is 16 residues long. Germline V gene data show CDR1 as SGHVS and CDR2 as FQNEAQ. The CDR3 sequence: CASSLGTGLGTGEQFF. The CDR3 nucleotides are TGTGCCAGCAGCTTGGGGACAGGGTTGGGCACCGGGGAGCAGTTTTTT.

This sequence joins TRBV27 and TRBJ2-3; D not resolved. CDR3 length: 14 residues. V shed 0 bases and J shed 0 bases, with 4 bases lying between them. Germline V gene lookup returns CDR1 MNHEY and CDR2 SMNVEV (reference sequence). The CDR3 DNA is TGTGCCAGCAGTTTATCCAGAAGCACAGATACGCAGTATTTT. As protein: CASSLSRSTDTQYF.

This clonotype appeared a single time. J is TRBJ2-3 and V is TRBV7-3; D call uncertain. V shed 3 bases and J shed 1 base, with 17 bases lying between them. CDR3 length: 17 residues. The V gene's germline CDR1 is SGHTA and CDR2 FQGTGA. The chain's CDR3 is CASSLGPAAAGTDTQYF. The CDR3 region has the DNA TGTGCCAGCAGCTTGGGCCCCGCGGCTGCGGGCACAGATACGCAGTATTTT.

This clonotype was observed once. One junction end does not reproduce the germline sequence, and a read error may be involved. The V call is TRBV5-8, the J call TRBJ2-5; D perhaps matches TRBD1 (5 bases). The CDR3 has 18 amino acids. Germline-derived CDR1 and CDR2 are SGHTS and YDEGEE. CDR3 loop: CASSQQQAPYPENETHYF. The CDR3 coding sequence is TGTGCCAGCAGCCAGCAACAGGCGCCTTACCCTGAAAATGAGACCCACTACTTC.

The rearrangement links TRBV12-3 or TRBV12-4 to TRBJ2-4; D is undetermined. The CDR3 has 16 residues. V shed 5 bases and J shed 12 bases, with 26 bases lying between them. CDR3 in DNA: TGTGCCAGCAGTACCACGGGCGTGGGAAGCAAAGATACTCAGTACTTC. It specifies CASSTTGVGSKDTQYF.

Only one count was recorded for this clonotype. This CDR3 is missing its conserved last phenylalanine or tryptophan, likely due to a read error. The DNA is left out, because the CDR3 cannot be placed on it with certainty; the CDR3 is given as TCRdb lists it. The chain has TRBV7-2 and TRBJ2-5; the D call of TRBD2 is as the table states it, not checked on the DNA. Ends included, the CDR3 has 16 residues. Germline CDR1 and CDR2: SGHTA and FQGNSA. CDR3 residues: CASSSGRGAPPETRHS.

About this clonotype itself: Because it lacks the conserved phenylalanine or tryptophan at the end, this CDR3 is likely a read error. The DNA is omitted, as the CDR3 cannot be located on it reliably, and the CDR3 follows TCRdb's listing. The CDR3 protein is CASSRTRQGANP. The chain is built from TRBV6-1 and TRBJ2-5; the table's D call TRBD1 went unverified against the DNA. Germline CDR1 reads MNHNS; CDR2 reads SASEGT. Ends included, the CDR3 has 12 residues.

This clonotype was seen only once. The CDR3 does not close with the conserved phenylalanine or tryptophan, likely indicating a read error. Because the CDR3's place on the DNA is in doubt, the DNA is left out and the CDR3 is given as listed by TCRdb. The chain uses TRBV7-2 and TRBJ2-5. CDR1 is SGHTA and CDR2 is FQGNSA in the germline V gene. The CDR3 is 14 residues long, counting both termini. The CDR3 region is CASSLGSVQETQFS.

As to this clonotype: At one boundary the junction diverges from the germline segment, which might be a read error. The CDR3 DNA reads as TGTGCCGGCGGCCGGGACACAGATACCCAGTACTTT. It codes for CAGGRDTDTQYF. This sequence joins TRBV7-2 and TRBJ2-3, with D possibly being TRBD1 (6 bases). The CDR3 consists of 12 residues. From germline, CDR1 is SGHTA and CDR2 FQGNSA.

The chain employs TRBV7-9 and TRBJ2-7, with D hard to call. The V end was cut by 1 base, the J end by 6 bases, with 13 bases between. CDR3 length: 14 residues. From germline, CDR1 is SEHNR and CDR2 FQNEAQ (reference sequence). DNA for the CDR3: TGTGCCAGCAGCTTAGAAGGGTTCTTCCCCGAGCAGTACTTC. Its protein is CASSLEGFFPEQYF.

A remark on this clonotype: The junction departs from the called germline gene at one end, perhaps through a read error. J is TRBJ2-3 and V is TRBV6-1; either TRBD1 or TRBD2 may fit D (5 bases each). This CDR3 comprises 14 residues. Germline loops: CDR1 MNHNS, CDR2 SASEGT. CDR3 loop: CASTGTSGTDTQYF. For the CDR3, the DNA is TGTGCCAGCACGGGGACGAGCGGCACAGACACGCAGTATTTC.

As for this clonotype: At one boundary the junction diverges from the germline segment, which might be a read error. This chain joins TRBV7-3 and TRBJ2-5, with a possible D match to TRBD2 (6 bases). The CDR3 sequence is 13 residues long. The germline gives CDR1 SGHTA, CDR2 FQGTGA. CDR3 protein: CASSLGGLKTQHF. CDR3 DNA: TGTGCGAGCAGCTTAGGAGGGCTAAAGACCCAGCACTTC.

Concerning this clonotype: The junction shows a germline mismatch at one end, possibly a read error. This chain joins TRBV12-3 or TRBV12-4 and TRBJ2-4, with 8 bases matching TRBD2. The CDR3 extends over 16 amino acids. The CDR3, as DNA: TGTGCGAGCAGCGCCACGGGGGGGTGGGCCAAAGACATGCAGTATTTC. Encoded protein: CASSATGGWAKDMQYF.

The V call is TRBV9, the J call TRBJ1-5; D unclear. The CDR3 has 15 residues. Trimming took 3 bases from V and 0 from J, leaving 10 bases between them. Germline V gene sequence: CDR1 SGDLS, CDR2 YYNGEE. The CDR3 DNA follows: TGTGCCAGCAGCGCATCAGGCGGTAGCAATCAGCCCCAGCATTTT. Translated: CASSASGGSNQPQHF.

This clonotype was seen a handful of times. This chain uses TRBV7-3 with TRBJ2-4; 8 positions match TRBD2. The end of the DNA is better explained by TRBJ2-3, so the J call may be wrong. The CDR3 covers 17 residues. Per the germline V gene, CDR1 is SGHTA and CDR2 is FQGTGA. CDR3 sequence: CASSLKLGRGARDIQYF. CDR3 DNA: TGTGCCAGCAGCCTCAAACTGGGGCGGGGGGCTAGAGATATTCAGTATTTT.

This clonotype was observed many times. A much larger clone sits a single nucleotide away, making a read error possible. The CDR3 DNA follows: TGTGCCAGCAGCCCTACGGGACAGGGCCGCAATGAGCAGTACTTC. This translates into CASSPTGQGRNEQYF. The V gene is TRBV7-3, the J gene TRBJ2-5; 9 bases match TRBD1. The germline V gene has CDR1 SGHTA and CDR2 FQGTGA. This CDR3 has 15 amino acids. Trimming took 5 bases from V and 11 from J; bases not matched to a gene: 15.

In DNA form, the CDR3 reads TGTGCCAGCAGTCAAGTAGACCCAATGGGGAATTCACCCCTCCACTTT. Protein product: CASSQVDPMGNSPLHF. This chain links TRBV12-3 or TRBV12-4 with TRBJ1-6; no definite D call. The V end was cut by 5 bases, the J end by 7 bases, with 18 bases between. The CDR3 is 16 amino acids.

This clonotype was seen a few times. The chain couples TRBV12-3 or TRBV12-4 to TRBJ2-5; 9 bases map to TRBD2. CDR3 length: 14 amino acids. In nucleotides, the CDR3 is TGTGCGGGCAGCGGGGGGCGCGCCCCAGATACCCAGTACTTC. Protein: CAGSGGRAPDTQYF.

This clonotype was observed at least ten times. The chain couples TRBV6-1 to TRBJ2-7, with D unresolved. The CDR3 runs 13 residues. Between the trimmed V and J ends, which lost 2 bases and 0 bases, there was a span of 5 bases. The V gene's germline CDR1 is MNHNS and CDR2 SASEGT. The CDR3 is CASSETVSYEQYF. The CDR3 DNA follows: TGTGCCAGCAGTGAAACAGTCTCCTACGAGCAGTACTTC.

There are many counts of this clonotype. This chain uses TRBV7-8 with TRBJ2-7; TRBD2 might be the D (6 bases). The CDR3 runs to 14 residues. CDR1 is SGHVS and CDR2 is FQNEAQ in the germline V gene. The V end lost 5 bases, the J end lost 3 bases, and 14 bases lay between the germline ends. This chain's CDR3 is CASSPAFGGYEQYF. The CDR3 DNA is TGTGCCAGCAGCCCAGCCTTCGGGGGCTACGAGCAGTACTTC.

The chain combines TRBV12-3 or TRBV12-4 with TRBJ2-2, with D perhaps TRBD2 (6 bases). With the DNA end fitting TRBJ2-3 better, the J assignment may be wrong. The CDR3 is 14 residues long. The CDR3 spells CASSFGGYGGKQYF. The CDR3 region has the DNA TGTGCCAGCAGTTTTGGCGGGTACGGCGGGAAGCAGTATTTT.

The chain recombines TRBV6-2 or TRBV6-3 with TRBJ2-7; 7 bases fit TRBD1. Germline V CDR1 and CDR2: MNHEY, SVGEGT. The V segment lost 8 bases and the J segment 6 bases; nucleotides outside the gene matches: 16. CDR3 length: 15 amino acids. In DNA, the CDR3 is TGTGCCAGCCTACGCGAGGCAGGGGGTAATAGCGAGCAGTACTTC. It yields the protein CASLREAGGNSEQYF.

This clonotype showed up just a few times. The gene calls are TRBV7-3 and TRBJ2-1, with TRBD1 identical over 8 bases. The CDR3 has 16 residues. Looked up from germline, CDR1 is SGHTA and CDR2 is FQGTGA. V shed 2 bases, J shed 13 bases, and the junction held 16 bases outside the gene matches. Here the CDR3 reads CASSLSSRTGQETQFF. DNA of the CDR3: TGTGCCAGCAGCTTATCTTCCCGGACAGGGCAAGAGACCCAGTTCTTC.

This clonotype was seen ten or more times. The genes are TRBV7-2 and TRBJ2-1; 8 bases line up with TRBD2. The CDR3 consists of 16 residues. Germline assignment: CDR1 SGHTA and CDR2 FQGNSA. V dropped 0 bases and J dropped 7; count of bases not matched to a gene: 8. CDR3 residues: CASSLAVSSGWNEQFF. The CDR3 DNA sequence: TGTGCCAGCAGCTTAGCGGTATCTAGCGGGTGGAATGAGCAGTTCTTC.

This clonotype was seen more than once but under ten times. One end of the junction is discordant with germline, which a read error may explain. The gene calls are TRBV12-3 or TRBV12-4 and TRBJ2-5; D is uncertain. There are 14 residues in the CDR3. The DNA for the CDR3 is TGTGCCAGCAGTTTAGGGCCCACCACAAACACTCAGTACTTT. Protein product: CASSLGPTTNTQYF.

By frequency in the sample, this clonotype is medium-sized (0.01 to 0.1%). The V and J genes are TRBV10-2 and TRBJ2-3, with D possibly TRBD2 on 6 matching bases. Germline V lookup: CDR1 WSHSY, CDR2 SAAADI. Trimming stripped 4 bases from V and 5 bases from J, with 13 bases between. The CDR3 covers 14 residues. Here the CDR3 reads CASSGDSSIDTQYF. The CDR3 bases are TGCGCCAGCAGTGGGGACTCTTCCATAGATACGCAGTATTTT.